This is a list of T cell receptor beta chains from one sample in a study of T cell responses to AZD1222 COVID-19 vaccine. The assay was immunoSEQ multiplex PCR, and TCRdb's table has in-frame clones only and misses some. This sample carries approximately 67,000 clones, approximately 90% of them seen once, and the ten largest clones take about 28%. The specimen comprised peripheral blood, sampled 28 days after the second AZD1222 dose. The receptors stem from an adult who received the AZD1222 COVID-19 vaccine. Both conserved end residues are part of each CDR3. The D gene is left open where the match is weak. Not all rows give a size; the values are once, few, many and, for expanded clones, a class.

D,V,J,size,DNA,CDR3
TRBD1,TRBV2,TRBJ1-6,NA,TGTGCCAGCAGTGAGTGGGACAGGGGCGATTCACCCCTCCACTTT,CASSEWDRGDSPLHF
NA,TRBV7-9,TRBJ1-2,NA,TGTGCCAGCAGCTTACCGGGCTATGGCTACACCTTC,CASSLPGYGYTF
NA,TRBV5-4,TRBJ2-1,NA,TGTGCCAGCAGCTGGGGGATCGGGTCCTACAATGAGCAGTTCTTC,CASSWGIGSYNEQFF
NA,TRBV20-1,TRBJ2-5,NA,TGCAGTGCACACAACCAAGAGACCCAGTACTTC,CSAHNQETQYF
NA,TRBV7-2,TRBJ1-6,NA,TGTGCCAGCAGCAAGGATCTCTCCTATAATTCACCCCTCCACTTT,CASSKDLSYNSPLHF
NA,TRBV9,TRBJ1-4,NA,TGTGCCAGCAGCGTAGGGGGCGCGGATGAAAAACTGTTTTTT,CASSVGGADEKLFF
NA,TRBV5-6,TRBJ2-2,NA,TGTGCCAGCAGCTTGGGAGATCTGACAGCCAACACCGGGGAGCTGTTTTTT,CASSLGDLTANTGELFF
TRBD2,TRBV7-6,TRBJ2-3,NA,TGTGCCAGCAGCCCTTTCCCCCGCGGACTAGCGGGCACAGATACGCAGTATTTT,CASSPFPRGLAGTDTQYF
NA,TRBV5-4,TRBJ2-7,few,TGTGCCAGCAGCCGGACAGCGGACTCCTACGAGCAGTACTTC,CASSRTADSYEQYF
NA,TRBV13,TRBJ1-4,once,TGTGCCAGCAGCCACCGGGCGGGGGAGAATGAAAAACTGTTTTTT,CASSHRAGENEKLFF
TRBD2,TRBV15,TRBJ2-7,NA,TGTGCCACCAGCTCCCGACTAGCGGGAGGGCACGAGCAGTACTTC,CATSSRLAGGHEQYF
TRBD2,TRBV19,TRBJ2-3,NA,TGTGCCAGTAGCCCTAGCGGTCGCGAAGGTAGGGATACGCAGTATTTT,CASSPSGREGRDTQYF
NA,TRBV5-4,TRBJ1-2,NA,TGTGCCAGCAGCTTTTCCAGTCAGGGCGGTGGCTACACCTTC,CASSFSSQGGGYTF
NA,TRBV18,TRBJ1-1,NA,TGTGCCAGCTCACAGGGCCGAGGCACTGAAGCTTTCTTT,CASSQGRGTEAFF
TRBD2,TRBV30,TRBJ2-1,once,TGTGCCTGGAGAGTAGCGGGAGGCCCTTTGTATGAGCAGTTCTTC,CAWRVAGGPLYEQFF
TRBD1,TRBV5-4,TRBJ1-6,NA,TGTGCCAGCAGATTCGGGACAGGGGGCGAGTCACCCCTCCACTTT,CASRFGTGGESPLHF
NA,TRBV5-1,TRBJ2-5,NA,TGCGCCAGCAGCAATCGGGAGATTGGCTCGGAGACCCAGTACTTC,CASSNREIGSETQYF
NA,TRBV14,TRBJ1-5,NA,TGTGCCAGCAGCCCAGGAGACTTTCAGCCCCAGCATTTT,CASSPGDFQPQHF
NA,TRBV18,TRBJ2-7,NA,TGTGCCAGCTCACTCGGGACTCCGCATACCTACGAGCAGTACTTC,CASSLGTPHTYEQYF
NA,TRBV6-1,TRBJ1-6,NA,TGTGCCAGCAGTGAAGCCCCTGGCAGGGGAGGATCACCCCTCCACTTT,CASSEAPGRGGSPLHF
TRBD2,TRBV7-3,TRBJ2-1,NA,TGTGCCAGCAGCTCCGCACCGACTAGCATCAATGAGCAGTTCTTC,CASSSAPTSINEQFF
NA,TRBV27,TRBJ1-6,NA,TGTGCCAGCAGTTTTTGGGACCAAGATTCACCCCTCCACTTT,CASSFWDQDSPLHF
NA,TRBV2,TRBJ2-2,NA,TGTGCCAGCAGTCCCGGGGCGAACACCGGGGAGCTGTTTTTT,CASSPGANTGELFF
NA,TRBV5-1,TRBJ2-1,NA,TGCGCCAGCAGCTTATGGGGGACCGAGCAGTTCTTC,CASSLWGTEQFF
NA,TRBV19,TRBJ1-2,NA,TGTGCCAGTAGTGCCTTGATCAGCTATGGCTACACCTTC,CASSALISYGYTF
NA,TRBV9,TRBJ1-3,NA,TGTGCCAGCAGCGGCCGAGGAAACACCATATATTTT,CASSGRGNTIYF
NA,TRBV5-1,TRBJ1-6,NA,TGCGCCAGCAGCTTGGATCCGGGGAATAATTCACCCCTCCACTTT,CASSLDPGNNSPLHF
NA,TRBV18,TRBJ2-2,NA,TGTGCCAGCCCGCCGGGGGGCGCGAACACCGGGGAGCTGTTTTTT,CASPPGGANTGELFF
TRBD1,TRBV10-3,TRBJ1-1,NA,TGTGCCATCAGTGAGTCGGCGGGACAGATGAACACTGAAGCTTTCTTT,CAISESAGQMNTEAFF
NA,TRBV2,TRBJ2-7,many,TGTGCCAGCAGTGACTCAGCCAAGAACAGGGTTTACTACGAGCAGTACTTC,CASSDSAKNRVYYEQYF
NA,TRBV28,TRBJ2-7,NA,TGTGCCAGCAGTTTATCAGCGCTCGACGAGCAGTACTTC,CASSLSALDEQYF
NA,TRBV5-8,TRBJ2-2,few,TGTGCCAGCAGCTTGTCAGGTCCTCCACTTACCGGGGAGCTGTTTTTT,CASSLSGPPLTGELFF
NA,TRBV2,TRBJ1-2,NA,TGTGCCAGCAGTGGGGAGGAAAACTATGGCTACACCTTC,CASSGEENYGYTF
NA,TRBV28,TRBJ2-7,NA,TGTGCCAGCACTCCCGCGGGGCGGAATTTAAACGAGCAGTACTTC,CASTPAGRNLNEQYF
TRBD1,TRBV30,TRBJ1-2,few,TGTGCCTGGAGTATGGACAGGGTGATTGGCTACACCTTC,CAWSMDRVIGYTF